This T cell receptor (beta chain) was sequenced during a study of blood T cells in healthy people across ages. Whole-study findings and limits: One million T cells yielded diversity estimates that were considered underestimates. Leaving the PBMCs unsorted stopped any conclusive comparison of naive versus antigen-experienced cells.

To note about this clonotype: Its antigen remains unknown. Given a much more abundant clone one base away, this may be a read error.

Using a J-beta primer mix together with a sample-barcoded 5' primer, a second PCR was run for roughly 6 to 12 cycles. TCRdb re-analysed the 5' RACE reads in MiXCR, keeping a single row per CDR3 protein. The sample includes hundreds of thousands of distinct CDR3 sequences, approximately 48% of them seen just once. The CDR3 runs to 14 residues. Trimming took off 5 bases at V and 6 bases at J, with 17 bases between the two ends. CDR1 is LNHNV and CDR2 is YYDKDF in the germline V gene (reference sequence). The draw of peripheral blood yielded roughly 9.4 milliliters from each donor. Isolation recovered at least 6.5 million PBMCs from every sample.

The sequenced sample consisted of blood. The chain uses TRBV15 and TRBJ2-7; no definite D call. This receptor was taken from a man in his sixties in good health. The CDR3 nucleotides are TGTGCCACCAGCCCCCTCGGTGGTGGCTGCGAGCAGTACTTC. It codes for CATSPLGGGCEQYF.